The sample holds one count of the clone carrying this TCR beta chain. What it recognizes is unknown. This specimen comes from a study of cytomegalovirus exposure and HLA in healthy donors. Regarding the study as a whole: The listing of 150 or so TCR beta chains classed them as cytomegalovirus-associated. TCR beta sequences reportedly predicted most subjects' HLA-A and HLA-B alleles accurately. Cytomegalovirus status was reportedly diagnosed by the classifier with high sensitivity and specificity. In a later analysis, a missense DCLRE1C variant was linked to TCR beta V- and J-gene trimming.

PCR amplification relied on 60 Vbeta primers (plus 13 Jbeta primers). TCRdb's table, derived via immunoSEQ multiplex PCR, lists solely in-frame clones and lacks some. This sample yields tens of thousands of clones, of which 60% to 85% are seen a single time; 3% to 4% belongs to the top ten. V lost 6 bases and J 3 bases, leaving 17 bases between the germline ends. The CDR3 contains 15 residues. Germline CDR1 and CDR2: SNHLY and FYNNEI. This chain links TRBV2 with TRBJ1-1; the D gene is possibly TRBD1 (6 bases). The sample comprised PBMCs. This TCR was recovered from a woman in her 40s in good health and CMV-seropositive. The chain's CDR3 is CASRATTGRDTEAFF. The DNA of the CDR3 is TGTGCCAGCAGAGCTACTACAGGGAGGGACACTGAAGCTTTCTTT.